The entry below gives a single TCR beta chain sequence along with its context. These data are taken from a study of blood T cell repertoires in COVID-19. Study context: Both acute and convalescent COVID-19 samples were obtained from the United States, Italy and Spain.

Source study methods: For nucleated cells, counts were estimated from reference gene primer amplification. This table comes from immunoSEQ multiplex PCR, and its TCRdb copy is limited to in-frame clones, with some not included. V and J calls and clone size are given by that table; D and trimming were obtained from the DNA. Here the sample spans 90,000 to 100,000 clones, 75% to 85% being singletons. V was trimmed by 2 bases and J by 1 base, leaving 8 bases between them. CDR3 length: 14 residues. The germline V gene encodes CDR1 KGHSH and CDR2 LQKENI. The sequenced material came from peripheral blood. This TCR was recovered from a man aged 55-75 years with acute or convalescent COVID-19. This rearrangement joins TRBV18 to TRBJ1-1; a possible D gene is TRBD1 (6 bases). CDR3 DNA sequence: TGTGCCAGCTCACCAAACAGGGCGAACACTGAAGCTTTCTTT. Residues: CASSPNRANTEAFF.